The rows below give T cell receptor beta chains drawn from one sample of a study of long-term antiretroviral therapy in people with HIV. Profiling relied on immunoSEQ multiplex PCR, and the TCRdb table lists in-frame clones only, not all of them. This sample has some 12,000 clones; roughly four fifths occur once, and the top ten carry 13%. Sequencing used unsorted PBMCs, obtained 1.2 years after starting antiretroviral therapy. The source is a man aged 40-55 years with HIV. Each CDR3 is given without its conserved first and last residue. D genes are given only for firm matches.

CDR3aa: ASSLAVWPFGELF; v_gene: TRBV5-6; j_gene: TRBJ2-2; d_gene: -
CDR3aa: SVLQADTQY; v_gene: TRBV29-1; j_gene: TRBJ2-3; d_gene: -
CDR3aa: ASSLEPGRGTEAF; v_gene: TRBV5-1; j_gene: TRBJ1-1; d_gene: -
CDR3aa: ASSMGQEQY; v_gene: TRBV19; j_gene: TRBJ2-7; d_gene: TRBD1
CDR3aa: ASRPGLATDTQY; v_gene: TRBV5-1; j_gene: TRBJ2-3; d_gene: TRBD2
CDR3aa: ASSRQGSNNSPLH; v_gene: TRBV5-4; j_gene: TRBJ1-6; d_gene: TRBD1
CDR3aa: AWSVTGLNYGYT; v_gene: TRBV30; j_gene: TRBJ1-2; d_gene: -
CDR3aa: ASSIAVGAF; v_gene: TRBV19; j_gene: TRBJ1-1; d_gene: -
CDR3aa: ATSTGGGGSPLH; v_gene: TRBV10-3; j_gene: TRBJ1-6; d_gene: TRBD1
CDR3aa: ASSLTGATSGTEAF; v_gene: TRBV7-9; j_gene: TRBJ1-1; d_gene: TRBD1
CDR3aa: ASSLDLPGGNGYT; v_gene: TRBV11-2; j_gene: TRBJ1-2; d_gene: -
CDR3aa: ASSIYRAGYGYT; v_gene: TRBV19; j_gene: TRBJ1-2; d_gene: -
CDR3aa: ASSSSSAGGWAQY; v_gene: TRBV28; j_gene: TRBJ2-7; d_gene: TRBD2
CDR3aa: ASSRDLATGELF; v_gene: TRBV5-6; j_gene: TRBJ2-2; d_gene: -
CDR3aa: ASSPGTSGTDTQY; v_gene: TRBV5-1; j_gene: TRBJ2-3; d_gene: -
CDR3aa: ASSGKQHNEKLF; v_gene: TRBV6-1; j_gene: TRBJ1-4; d_gene: -
CDR3aa: ASSLSGGAQNEQF; v_gene: TRBV7-3; j_gene: TRBJ2-1; d_gene: TRBD2
CDR3aa: ASSLLGQGGTEAF; v_gene: TRBV5-1; j_gene: TRBJ1-1; d_gene: TRBD1
CDR3aa: ASRTSGGTDTQY; v_gene: TRBV28; j_gene: TRBJ2-3; d_gene: TRBD2
CDR3aa: ASSPSDRGPGQPQH; v_gene: TRBV16; j_gene: TRBJ1-5; d_gene: TRBD1
CDR3aa: ASSPSGGRDEQF; v_gene: TRBV5-4; j_gene: TRBJ2-1; d_gene: TRBD2
CDR3aa: ASSGQVGQPQH; v_gene: TRBV6-1; j_gene: TRBJ1-5; d_gene: -
CDR3aa: ASSVTSGEGDEQF; v_gene: TRBV7-6; j_gene: TRBJ2-1; d_gene: TRBD2
CDR3aa: ASRGLEGSPLH; v_gene: TRBV6-4; j_gene: TRBJ1-6; d_gene: -
CDR3aa: ASSPRPIWGQGRTDTQY; v_gene: TRBV7-2; j_gene: TRBJ2-3; d_gene: TRBD1
CDR3aa: ASSDLGLDNEQF; v_gene: TRBV2; j_gene: TRBJ2-1; d_gene: TRBD2
CDR3aa: SVRTGDSYEQY; v_gene: TRBV29-1; j_gene: TRBJ2-7; d_gene: TRBD1
CDR3aa: ASSFSGSAGYT; v_gene: TRBV27; j_gene: TRBJ1-2; d_gene: -
CDR3aa: ASSLDNSYEQY; v_gene: TRBV5-1; j_gene: TRBJ2-7; d_gene: -
CDR3aa: ASSPGFGNQPQH; v_gene: TRBV19; j_gene: TRBJ1-5; d_gene: -
CDR3aa: ASTQVTSGGTQY; v_gene: TRBV10-2; j_gene: TRBJ2-3; d_gene: TRBD2
CDR3aa: ASSPETNTGELF; v_gene: TRBV5-6; j_gene: TRBJ2-2; d_gene: -
CDR3aa: ASSLGPGNPYEQY; v_gene: TRBV5-1; j_gene: TRBJ2-7; d_gene: -
CDR3aa: ASSFDRVITGGGGYSNQPQH; v_gene: TRBV7-8; j_gene: TRBJ1-5; d_gene: TRBD1
CDR3aa: ASRGQGAFGELF; v_gene: TRBV6-1; j_gene: TRBJ2-2; d_gene: TRBD1
CDR3aa: ASSPKEGRLDTQY; v_gene: TRBV18; j_gene: TRBJ2-3; d_gene: -
CDR3aa: ASSPRQGVSDTEAF; v_gene: TRBV7-2; j_gene: TRBJ1-1; d_gene: TRBD1
CDR3aa: ASSYRTDNEQF; v_gene: TRBV5-1; j_gene: TRBJ2-1; d_gene: -
CDR3aa: ASSLGTDTQY; v_gene: TRBV11-2; j_gene: TRBJ2-3; d_gene: -
CDR3aa: ASSLALSSTDTQY; v_gene: TRBV5-8; j_gene: TRBJ2-3; d_gene: -
CDR3aa: ASGLFVGGNEQF; v_gene: TRBV12-5; j_gene: TRBJ2-1; d_gene: -
CDR3aa: ASSILVGGTGELF; v_gene: TRBV19; j_gene: TRBJ2-2; d_gene: -
CDR3aa: AIISSSGTPRQY; v_gene: TRBV10-3; j_gene: TRBJ2-7; d_gene: TRBD2
CDR3aa: ASTRDRGTNYGYT; v_gene: TRBV5-5; j_gene: TRBJ1-2; d_gene: TRBD1
CDR3aa: ASSQDRSGDTQY; v_gene: TRBV4-3; j_gene: TRBJ2-3; d_gene: -
CDR3aa: ASSTGQPSSTDTQY; v_gene: TRBV18; j_gene: TRBJ2-3; d_gene: TRBD1
CDR3aa: ASSLKTGKDTEAF; v_gene: TRBV5-4; j_gene: TRBJ1-1; d_gene: TRBD1
CDR3aa: SAKTASYEQY; v_gene: TRBV29-1; j_gene: TRBJ2-7; d_gene: -
CDR3aa: ASSPRGRGSPLH; v_gene: TRBV18; j_gene: TRBJ1-6; d_gene: -
CDR3aa: ASSVARALQGGELF; v_gene: TRBV4-1; j_gene: TRBJ2-2; d_gene: -
CDR3aa: ASSFQGTEAF; v_gene: TRBV7-9; j_gene: TRBJ1-1; d_gene: -
CDR3aa: ASSRAYSGNTIY; v_gene: TRBV7-8; j_gene: TRBJ1-3; d_gene: -
CDR3aa: ASSSLAGGAYEQY; v_gene: TRBV28; j_gene: TRBJ2-7; d_gene: TRBD2